These T cell receptor beta chains were read from a single sample in a study of T-cell memory formation after mild COVID-19. One entry per CDR3 protein results from TCRdb running MiXCR on the 5' RACE reads. The sample has approximately 180,000 distinct CDR3 sequences, 15% to 20% seen once. Sequencing was carried out using PBMCs or a T cell subset sorted from them (not recorded which). Receptor source: an adult woman who had mild COVID-19 (a few samples of this study predate the infection). Cell type and time point are not known. Both conserved end residues are part of each CDR3. The D gene is left open where the match is weak. Expanded clones get a size class; other rows say once, few or many, or leave the size out.

j_call clone_size cdr3_length d_call v_call cdr3_nt cdr3_aa
TRBJ1-1 many 13 . TRBV30 TGTGCCTGGAGTGTACAACTAGGGACTGAAGCTTTCTTT CAWSVQLGTEAFF
TRBJ2-1 . 15 . TRBV5-1 TGCGCCAGCAGCTTGGGAGCAGGGTGGTACAATGAGCAGTTCTTC CASSLGAGWYNEQFF
TRBJ2-7 few 15 . TRBV7-6 TGTGCCAGCAGTATGACAGGAGGTCCCCCCTACGAGCAGTACTTC CASSMTGGPPYEQYF
TRBJ2-1 many 13 . TRBV6-5 TGTGCCAGCAGTTACGGACCCCTCAGCGCGCAGTTCTTC CASSYGPLSAQFF
TRBJ2-1 many 17 TRBD2 TRBV5-1 TGCGCCAGCAGCTTGCCTATCGGGACTAGCGGATACAATGAGCAGTTCTTC CASSLPIGTSGYNEQFF
TRBJ1-1 . 14 . TRBV18 TGTGCCAGCTCACCACCAGGGGTGCCCCCTGAAGCTTTCTTT CASSPPGVPPEAFF
TRBJ2-2 . 16 TRBD2 TRBV9 TGTGCCAGCAGCGTAGCGGCGGGAGCGAACACCGGGGAGCTGTTTTTT CASSVAAGANTGELFF
TRBJ2-4 few 14 . TRBV20-1 TGCAGTGCTAGGGTTGTGGCGGTGGGTGACATTCAGTACTTC CSARVVAVGDIQYF
TRBJ2-2 . 16 TRBD1 TRBV12-3/TRBV12-4 TGTGCCAGCAGTTGGGACAGCCTGAGTAACACCGGGGAGCTGTTTTTT CASSWDSLSNTGELFF
TRBJ2-1 few 15 . TRBV7-2 TGTGCCAGCAGCGAAGGACCTTCCTACTACAATGAGCAGTTCTTC CASSEGPSYYNEQFF
TRBJ1-2 . 13 TRBD1 TRBV7-2 TGTGCCAGCAGCTATGACAGGGGTTATGGCTACACCTTC CASSYDRGYGYTF
TRBJ2-2 . 15 TRBD1 TRBV5-1 TGCGCCAGCAGCTTGAATCCCGGGACAGGGGAAAAGCTGTTTTTT CASSLNPGTGEKLFF
TRBJ2-3 few 15 . TRBV5-1 TGCGCCAGCAGCCGCGTGACAGGACTCACAGATACGCAGTATTTT CASSRVTGLTDTQYF
TRBJ1-5 . 13 . TRBV7-6 TGTGCCAGCAGCCCGGCGGGGGGTCAGCCCCAGCATTTT CASSPAGGQPQHF
TRBJ1-5 few 13 . TRBV24-1 TGTGCCACCAGTGGACAGCGAAATCAGCCCCAGCATTTT CATSGQRNQPQHF
TRBJ1-1 . 10 . TRBV7-9 TGTGCCCTCTCGGACACTGAAGCTTTCTTT CALSDTEAFF
TRBJ1-1 . 15 TRBD1 TRBV5-5 TGTGCCAGCAGCTATATGGACAGGGAGAACACTGAAGCTTTCTTT CASSYMDRENTEAFF
TRBJ1-1 few 11 . TRBV4-2 TGTGCCAGCAGCCAAGAAACTGAAGCTTTCTTT CASSQETEAFF
TRBJ1-5 few 14 . TRBV12-3/TRBV12-4 TGTGCCAGCACCTTGGGGCAGGGAAGTCAGCCCCAGCATTTT CASTLGQGSQPQHF
TRBJ1-2 . 14 . TRBV5-1 TGCGCCAGCAGCGCCATGAGGGGCAACCATGGCTACACCTTC CASSAMRGNHGYTF
TRBJ1-6 few 14 TRBD1 TRBV5-8 TGTGCCAGCAGCACGAGGACAGGGATACGTCCCCTCCACTTT CASSTRTGIRPLHF
TRBJ2-1 few 15 TRBD2 TRBV2 TGTGCCAGCAGTTCCGGGACTAGAGTAGGGGGTGAGCAGTTCTTC CASSSGTRVGGEQFF
TRBJ2-7 few 17 . TRBV20-1 TGCAGTGCTAGAGATGAGGAGCGTTTACTTCCACCCTACGAGCAGTACTTC CSARDEERLLPPYEQYF
TRBJ2-2 . 15 . TRBV20-1 TGCAGTGCCCTCCGGGGAACGACGAACACCGGGGAGCTGTTTTTT CSALRGTTNTGELFF
TRBJ1-1 . 17 TRBD1 TRBV6-5 TGTGCCAGCACTAATGGGGACAGGGGCCACTCGAACACTGAAGCTTTCTTT CASTNGDRGHSNTEAFF
TRBJ2-3 few 15 . TRBV9 TGTGCCAGCAGCGGTTCGGTCGCTAGCACAGATACGCAGTATTTT CASSGSVASTDTQYF
TRBJ2-1 . 17 . TRBV10-3 TGTGCCATCAGCCCCTTGAGGGGGGGGGATTCCTACAATGAGCAGTTCTTC CAISPLRGGDSYNEQFF
TRBJ1-4 few 16 . TRBV7-6 TGTGCCAGCAGCTTTAGGCGAAGGGAACCTAATGAAAAACTGTTTTTT CASSFRRREPNEKLFF
TRBJ1-1 few 19 TRBD1 TRBV9 TGTGCCAGCAGCGACGTTCCTAGGGGGCGCAGGCGGCTGAACACTGAAGCTTTCTTT CASSDVPRGRRRLNTEAFF
TRBJ2-1 . 17 TRBD2 TRBV4-2 TGTGCCAGCAGCCAAGGACTAGCGGGTCGCTCCTACAATGAGCAGTTCTTC CASSQGLAGRSYNEQFF
TRBJ1-5 few 15 . TRBV9 TGTGCCAGCAGCGTAGGAGTCAATGGAAATCAGCCCCAGCATTTT CASSVGVNGNQPQHF
TRBJ1-6 . 17 . TRBV14 TGTGCCAGCAGCCAAGATATAACCCACCGACTGGGATCACCCCTCCACTTT CASSQDITHRLGSPLHF
TRBJ2-3 . 15 . TRBV9 TGTGCCAGCAGCGTAGGCTCGATAAGCACAGATACGCAGTATTTT CASSVGSISTDTQYF
TRBJ2-1 . 11 . TRBV6-5 TGTGCCAGCACCCAGAGCAATGAGCAGTTCTTC CASTQSNEQFF
TRBJ2-6 . 14 TRBD1 TRBV28 TGTGCCAGCAGTACCCCGACAGGGGTCAACGTCCTGACTTTC CASSTPTGVNVLTF
TRBJ2-3 . 17 TRBD2 TRBV11-3 TGTGCCAGCAGCGCGGGACTAGCGGGAGTATCGGGAGATACGCAGTATTTT CASSAGLAGVSGDTQYF
TRBJ1-2 . 17 TRBD1 TRBV4-3 TGCGCCAGCAGCCAAGGGGTAGGACAGGGGGAAAACTATGGCTACACCTTC CASSQGVGQGENYGYTF
TRBJ1-1 . 12 . TRBV5-1 TGCGCCAGCAGCTTAATTAACAGTGAAGCTTTCTTT CASSLINSEAFF
TRBJ2-1 many 14 . TRBV7-2 TGTGCCAGCAGCTCAGGGACTGGGAGTGCAGGGCAGTTCTTC CASSSGTGSAGQFF
TRBJ2-1 . 14 TRBD2 TRBV12-3/TRBV12-4 TGTGCCAGCAGTTTGGACCGGACTAGCAATGAGCAGTTCTTC CASSLDRTSNEQFF
TRBJ2-7 . 13 . TRBV7-6 TGTGCCAGCAGCACCCAGGGTTCCTACGAGCAGTACTTC CASSTQGSYEQYF
TRBJ1-1 . 15 . TRBV7-8 TGTGCCAGCAGCTACCGAGACAGAGTGAACACTGAAGCTTTCTTT CASSYRDRVNTEAFF
TRBJ2-7 many 11 . TRBV9 TGTGCCAGCAGCGCCGGGGGTGAGCAGTACTTC CASSAGGEQYF
TRBJ2-1 few 12 TRBD1 TRBV12-3/TRBV12-4 TGTGCCAGCAGTTTTTCTGACAGGGGAAGGTTCTTC CASSFSDRGRFF
TRBJ1-2 few 16 TRBD1 TRBV7-8 TGTGCCAGCAGGTTACGGAACCGGGACAGAAACTATGGCTACACCTTC CASRLRNRDRNYGYTF
TRBJ1-1 few 16 TRBD1 TRBV7-3 TGTGCCAGCAGCTTAACAGGGGGCCTGATGAACACTGAAGCTTTCTTT CASSLTGGLMNTEAFF
TRBJ2-7 . 13 . TRBV15 TGTGCCACCAGCAGGGTGGGAAACCACGAGCAGTACTTC CATSRVGNHEQYF
TRBJ2-4 . 17 TRBD2 TRBV6-6 TGTGCCAGCAGCCTAGGGACGGGAGGGAAAAACAAAAACATTCAGTACTTC CASSLGTGGKNKNIQYF
TRBJ1-6 few 15 . TRBV7-2 TGTGCCAGCAGCTTAGAACAGATTGTCAATTCACCCCTCCACTTT CASSLEQIVNSPLHF
TRBJ2-3 many 18 . TRBV7-9 TGTGCCAGCAGCCCACCGCGCGACAGACCCTTCTTCACAGATACGCAGTATTTT CASSPPRDRPFFTDTQYF
TRBJ1-4 few 16 . TRBV15 TGTGCCACCAGCAGTTTCCGAGGGGCAACTAATGAAAAACTGTTTTTT CATSSFRGATNEKLFF
TRBJ2-3 few 17 TRBD2 TRBV5-1 TGCGCCAGCAGCTCCCGGACTAGCGGGGACCTGAGGGATACGCAGTATTTT CASSSRTSGDLRDTQYF
TRBJ2-7 few 13 TRBD1 TRBV5-6 TGTGCCAGCACAGACAGGGTCGGTTACGAGCAGTACTTC CASTDRVGYEQYF
TRBJ2-7 . 13 . TRBV27 TGTGCCAGCAGTTTTCCCGGTGCGTTCGAGCAGTACTTC CASSFPGAFEQYF
TRBJ1-5 few 15 . TRBV3-1 TGTGCCAGCAGCCAAGATGGGCAGGGTCATCAGCCCCAGCATTTT CASSQDGQGHQPQHF
TRBJ1-3 . 16 . TRBV15 TGTGCCACCAGCAGAGACAGACGGTTCTCTGGAAACACCATATATTTT CATSRDRRFSGNTIYF
TRBJ2-1 . 12 . TRBV12-3/TRBV12-4 TGTGCCAGCAGGGCTACTGCCAATGAGCAGTTCTTC CASRATANEQFF